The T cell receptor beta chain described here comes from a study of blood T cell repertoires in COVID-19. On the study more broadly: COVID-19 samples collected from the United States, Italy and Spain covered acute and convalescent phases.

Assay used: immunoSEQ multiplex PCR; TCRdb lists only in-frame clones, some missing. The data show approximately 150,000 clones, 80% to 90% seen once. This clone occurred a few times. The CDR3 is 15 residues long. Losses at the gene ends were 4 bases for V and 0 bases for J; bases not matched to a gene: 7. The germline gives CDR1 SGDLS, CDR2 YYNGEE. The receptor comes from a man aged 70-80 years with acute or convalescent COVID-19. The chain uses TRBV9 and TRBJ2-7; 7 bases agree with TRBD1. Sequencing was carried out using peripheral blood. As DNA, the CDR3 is TGTGCCAGCAGCCTTGGGACAGCGAGCTCCTACGAGCAGTACTTC. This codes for CASSLGTASSYEQYF.